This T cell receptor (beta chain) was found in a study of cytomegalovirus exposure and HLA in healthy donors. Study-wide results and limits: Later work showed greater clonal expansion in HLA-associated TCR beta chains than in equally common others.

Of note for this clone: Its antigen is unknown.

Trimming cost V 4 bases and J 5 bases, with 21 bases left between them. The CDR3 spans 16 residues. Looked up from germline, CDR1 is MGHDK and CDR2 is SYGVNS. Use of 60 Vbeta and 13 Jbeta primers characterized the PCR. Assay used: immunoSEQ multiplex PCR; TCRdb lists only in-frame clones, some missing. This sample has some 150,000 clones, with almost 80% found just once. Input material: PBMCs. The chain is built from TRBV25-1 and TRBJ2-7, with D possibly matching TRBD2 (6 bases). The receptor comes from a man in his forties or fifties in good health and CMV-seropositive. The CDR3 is CASSGGAGNIIDEQYF. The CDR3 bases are TGTGCCAGCAGTGGCGGGGCAGGGAATATAATTGACGAGCAGTACTTC.